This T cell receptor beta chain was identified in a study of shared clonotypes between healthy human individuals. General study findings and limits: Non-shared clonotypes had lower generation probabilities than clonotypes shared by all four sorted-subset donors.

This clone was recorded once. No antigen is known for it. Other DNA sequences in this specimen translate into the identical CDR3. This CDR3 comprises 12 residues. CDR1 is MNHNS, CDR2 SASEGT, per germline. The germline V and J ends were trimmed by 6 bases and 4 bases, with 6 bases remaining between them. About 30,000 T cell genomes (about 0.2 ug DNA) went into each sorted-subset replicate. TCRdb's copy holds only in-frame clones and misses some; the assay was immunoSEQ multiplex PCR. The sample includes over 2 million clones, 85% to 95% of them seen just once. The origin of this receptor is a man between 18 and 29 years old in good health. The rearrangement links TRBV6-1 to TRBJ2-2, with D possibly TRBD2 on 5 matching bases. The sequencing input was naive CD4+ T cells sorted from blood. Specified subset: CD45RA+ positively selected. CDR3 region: CASRRATGELFF. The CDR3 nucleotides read TGTGCCAGCAGGAGGGCCACCGGGGAGCTGTTTTTT.